This T cell receptor beta chain emerged from a study of shared clonotypes between healthy human individuals (TCRdb year 2020). Turning to the overall study: Three men and a couple of women, aged 18 to 49 years, made up the cohort. To estimate repertoire size and how much clonotype sharing occurs between individuals, the study deeply sequenced the blood TCR repertoires of several healthy adults. To increase sequencing depth and limit assay-specific biases, different laboratories used diverse techniques to prepare libraries and sequence TCR repertoires. Between about 0.8 and 9 billion PBMCs per donor were obtained by leukapheresis. Overall study results and their limits: Because the study included only a small number of donors, the genetic and exposure-history diversity represented was limited. Based on pairwise subsampling, the degree of clonotype sharing among donors was expected to be affected by sequencing depth. Sampling was restricted to blood, and TCR repertoires in tissue are likely to differ from TCR repertoires in blood.

Using the deep immunoSEQ assay, multiplex PCR amplified TCR CDR3 regions from genomic DNA. Genomic DNA extracted from each cell subset was distributed evenly over all wells of several immunoSEQ 96-well plates, and each plate served as one replicate. For unsorted PBMC, roughly 0.3 ug genomic DNA, equal to roughly 32,000 T cell genomes, was loaded into each replicate PCR. Unsorted PBMC genomic DNA was sequenced across ten immunoSEQ deep assay plates. Purified libraries were quantified with a Qubit 3.0 fluorometer, sized on a Bioanalyzer 2100, and re-quantified with the KAPA Library Quantification kit. Every immunoSEQ 96-well plate was sequenced on a dedicated single-read 150-cycle Illumina NextSeq 550 flow cell. As for the original processing: Because the immunoSEQ output held only junctional sequences and lacked quality scores, the filtering could not match the filtering applied to full-length reads. To assign V/J genes and CDR3, sequences were annotated using PyIR, a Python wrapper for IgBLAST v1.9, with IMGT germline references. Reads with weak V/J assignments (E-value above 1e-6), missing CDR3, stop codons, out-of-frame junctions, or ambiguous translated residues were removed. A V3J clonotype was defined by an identical inferred V gene, J gene, and CDR3 amino acid sequence. Percentage overlap between repertoires was computed as shared unique clonotypes divided by the size of the smaller repertoire. Repertoire richness was assessed with RTK rarefaction, the Chao1 estimator, and Recon v2.1 estimates of unobserved clonotypes. TCRdb provides this immuneACCESS table in a form limited to in-frame rearrangements. Some clones are lacking; in checked studies, under half of them reflect an unresolved V gene, and why the rest are absent is not known. D and trimming come from the DNA, and the V and J calls and clone size come from that table. The sample has about 490,000 clones on record, 70% to 85% of them singletons. Approximately 12% of the sample is held by the ten biggest clonotypes.

Healthy HIV-negative adults with no recently reported acute infections or vaccinations were included as donors. Only Caucasian adults living in Nashville, Tennessee, USA were represented among the donors. For unsorted samples, 90 million or so PBMCs were counted, and genomic DNA was extracted using the QIAamp DNA Blood Mini kit. Blood was obtained by leukapheresis, after which PBMCs were separated by Ficoll-Histopaque density gradient centrifugation and cryopreserved in liquid nitrogen vapor phase. A remark on this clone: Its specific antigen is unknown. No much larger clonotype is one base removed from it; base qualities were not supplied.

Germline trimming amounts to 1 base on V and 4 bases on J, with 4 as the count of junction bases outside the gene matches. According to the germline V gene, CDR1 reads SGHVS and CDR2 reads FQNEAQ. The CDR3, from cysteine to phenylalanine, totals 15 residues. Kept here is only the CDR3 DNA, which spans 45 bases and is read in frame from base 1. Recombination joined TRBV7-8 with TRBJ1-1; TRBD1 aligns with 9 central bases. The source of this sequence is a woman in her forties in good health. Some clones in this sample may be carry-over from other donors' samples. Material for sequencing was PBMCs. The CDR3 reads CASSLGTGGLTEAFF. The nucleotides read TGTGCCAGCAGCTTAGGAACAGGGGGCCTCACTGAAGCTTTCTTT.